This T cell receptor beta chain was sequenced in a study of lymphopenia after photon versus proton radiotherapy (dated by TCRdb to about 2019). Some background on the complete study: In patients with gastrointestinal tumors who developed high-grade lymphopenia, the study compared the immunological effects of photon radiation therapy with those of proton radiation therapy. A cohort of some 20 patients with gastrointestinal tumors who received either photon or proton therapy and subsequently developed lymphopenia was included. The study was designed to characterize how the impact on the immune system differs between the two radiation modalities.

Concerning this clone itself: This receptor's antigen is unknown. The sample holds no much larger clone one base away, and base qualities are not on file.

Spanning cysteine to phenylalanine, the CDR3 consists of 16 amino acids. Here the CDR3 DNA is all that survives: 48 bases in frame from base 1. At the junction V is shortened by 3 bases and J by 8 bases, with 22 bases in between. The germline V gene supplies CDR1 MNHEY and CDR2 SVGAGI. What the research found in general, with its limitations: During treatment, patients who received photon therapy lost naive T cells and TCR diversity and gained effector/memory populations, whereas patients who received proton therapy remained relatively stable. The authors looked at the survival association only in patients who died, and they framed better survival with proton therapy as a possibility rather than a demonstrated result. After the lymphocyte count nadir, oligoclonal expansion, especially of CD8+ Temra cells, was observed in photon-treated repertoires, and the drop in diversity was driven by this expansion. Across the cohort, among patients who died, a greater drop in TCR diversity after the nadir was inversely correlated with overall survival time.

Libraries were built with the immunoSEQ multiplex PCR assay. T cell repertoires were profiled by deep sequencing of rearranged TCR beta loci, alongside multiparametric flow cytometry. The immuneACCESS repertoire file appears here via TCRdb, limited to in-frame rearrangements. These files lack a portion of the clones; in checked studies, under half of the deficit traces to unresolved V genes, and the cause of the others is not known. The sample yields tens of thousands of clones; about 92% were counted once. The biggest ten clones account for around 0.82% of the sample. The rearranged segments are TRBV6-5 and TRBJ1-2, with no confidently assigned D gene. The sequencing here drew on peripheral blood, taken from a patient treated with photon-based radiotherapy. This sequence originates from a woman aged 45-60 years with cholangiocarcinoma. Read as DNA, the sequence is TGTGCCAGCAGTTATCGCGGACGGGCTTCGGTGGGGGGCTACACCTTC. This yields the protein CASSYRGRASVGGYTF.